The 30 T cell receptor beta chains below were found in one sample sequenced in a study of naive and memory T cell subsets. The beta constant-region primer was an equimolar mix of two oligonucleotides covering TRBC1 and TRBC2. Ligated cDNA was amplified by four rounds of PCR with nested alpha and beta constant-region primers and SP2. A single record per CDR3 protein comes from TCRdb applying MiXCR to the UMI-ligation and nested PCR reads. This table has just over 80,000 distinct CDR3 sequences, about 10% appearing once. The specimen sequenced was naive CD8+ T cells from blood. The receptor set was obtained from a human donor in good health.

This clonotype showed up many times. The chain is built from TRBV5-6 and TRBJ2-1; 10 positions match TRBD2. Germline V CDR1 and CDR2: SGHDT, YYEEEE. CDR3 length: 14 amino acids. V gave up 5 bases and J gave up 11 bases; unmatched junction bases: 10. The DNA of the CDR3 is TGTGCCAGCAGTAGCGCTAGCGGGAGAATTAAGCAGTTCTTC. It is translated as CASSSASGRIKQFF.

This clonotype was counted only a few times. This chain uses TRBV28 with TRBJ2-5, with D perhaps TRBD1 (6 bases). The V and J ends lost 6 bases and 6 bases respectively, with 17 bases between them. The CDR3 is 14 amino acids. Germline CDR1 MDHEN, CDR2 SYDVKM. The DNA of the CDR3 is TGTGCCAGCAGAAACAGGGCGCGGATTAAGACCCAGTACTTC. It specifies CASRNRARIKTQYF.

This clonotype was recorded many times. The V gene is TRBV7-3, the J gene TRBJ2-1; 10 bases line up with TRBD2. The CDR3 length is 15 residues. With V trimmed by 6 bases and J by 1 base, 3 bases remained unmatched. Germline V gene data show CDR1 as SGHTA and CDR2 as FQGTGA. This CDR3 reads CASSLAGASYNEQFF. DNA of the CDR3: TGTGCCAGCAGTCTAGCGGGAGCGTCCTACAATGAGCAGTTCTTC.

The table lists this clonotype with a few counts. The chain is built from TRBV4-1 and TRBJ2-3; the D is unclear. The V and J ends lost 0 bases and 2 bases respectively, with 12 bases between them. The germline V gene has CDR1 MGHRA and CDR2 YSYEKL. The CDR3 sequence is 16 residues long. CDR3 DNA sequence: TGCGCCAGCAGCCAAGACTCAGTCACATCCACAGATACGCAGTATTTT. This gives the protein CASSQDSVTSTDTQYF.

This chain uses TRBV20-1 with TRBJ2-7; D is perhaps TRBD1 (6 bases). CDR3 length: 12 residues. The V and J ends lost 4 bases and 1 base respectively, with 8 bases between them. Germline V lookup: CDR1 DFQATT, CDR2 SNEGSKA (reference sequence). The chain's CDR3 is CSATGQSYEQYF. CDR3 nucleotides: TGCAGTGCTACAGGACAGTCCTACGAGCAGTACTTC.

The rearrangement joins TRBV12-3 or TRBV12-4 to TRBJ2-3; D not resolved. Trimming removed 3 bases from V and 4 bases from J, with 8 bases in between. The CDR3 extends over 13 amino acids. The CDR3 sequence: CASSFSYSDTQYF. The CDR3 region has the DNA TGTGCCAGCAGTTTTTCCTACTCAGATACGCAGTATTTT.

The chain employs TRBV4-2 and TRBJ2-7; D uncertain. Germline V gene lookup returns CDR1 LGHNA and CDR2 YNFKEQ. This CDR3 has 15 amino acids. The V and J ends lost 1 base and 2 bases respectively, with 12 bases between them. CDR3 residues: CASSQAGILPYEQYF. The CDR3 coding sequence is TGTGCCAGCAGCCAAGCGGGTATATTACCCTACGAGCAGTACTTC.

The chain has TRBV20-1 and TRBJ2-1; 8 nucleotides line up with TRBD2. The CDR3 contains 16 residues. Germline CDR1 is DFQATT and CDR2 is SNEGSKA (reference sequence). With V trimmed by 6 bases and J by 7 bases, 17 bases remained unmatched. Written as DNA, the CDR3 is TGCAGTGCCCCTCCCCAATGGAGCGGGAGTTTGAATGAGCAGTTCTTC. Residues: CSAPPQWSGSLNEQFF.

The table lists this clonotype with many counts. The V gene is TRBV27, the J gene TRBJ2-7; no definite D call. V was pared by 1 base and J by 1 base, with 8 bases between. CDR3 length equals 14 residues. The V gene's germline CDR1 is MNHEY and CDR2 SMNVEV (reference sequence). The CDR3 nucleotides are TGTGCCAGCAGTTTATTCGAGGATTCCTACGAGCAGTACTTC. Translating it yields CASSLFEDSYEQYF.

Comments on this clonotype: Being one base from a much bigger clone, this may be a read error. The chain uses TRBV12-3 or TRBV12-4 and TRBJ2-1; the D is unclear. V lost 3 bases to trimming and J lost 8 bases, with 5 bases between them. This CDR3 is built from 11 residues. The CDR3 region has the DNA TGTGCCAGCAGTTTTATCCATGAGCAGTTCTTC. Protein product: CASSFIHEQFF.

This chain uses TRBV29-1 with TRBJ2-3; tentatively, D is TRBD1 or TRBD2 (7 bases each). Trimming removed 8 bases at V and 2 bases at J, with 17 bases between. The CDR3 consists of 14 residues. Germline loops: CDR1 SQVTM, CDR2 ANQGSEA. Here the CDR3 DNA reads TGCAGCTTTGGGAGGGGGCCTCCCACAGATACGCAGTATTTT. This gives the protein CSFGRGPPTDTQYF.

This clonotype has ten or more counts. The gene calls are TRBV6-6 and TRBJ2-3; D is perhaps TRBD2 (7 bases). The CDR3 is made up of 21 amino acids. Trimming shortened V by 1 base and J by 4 bases, and 30 bases separated the two germline ends. The germline CDR1 and CDR2 sequences are MNHNY and SVGAGI (reference sequence). The CDR3 DNA sequence: TGTGCCAGCAGTTACTGGGTAGGGGGGGAGGTCCCCTCAAAAGGCGCAGATACGCAGTATTTT. Translation gives CASSYWVGGEVPSKGADTQYF.

This clonotype was recorded at least ten times. V and J are TRBV9 and TRBJ1-3, with D unclear. Trimming took off 0 bases at V and 1 base at J, with 8 bases between the two ends. The CDR3 consists of 15 residues. The germline CDR1 and CDR2 sequences are SGDLS and YYNGEE. The chain's CDR3 is CASSVEADSGNTIYF. In nucleotides, the CDR3 is TGTGCCAGCAGCGTAGAGGCGGATTCTGGAAACACCATATATTTT.

This clonotype came up many times. The chain joins TRBV28 to TRBJ2-3, with TRBD1 identical over 7 bases. This CDR3 has 18 residues. The ends lost 2 bases at V and 0 bases at J; junction bases unmatched: 11. Looked up from germline, CDR1 is MDHEN and CDR2 is SYDVKM. The CDR3 region has the DNA TGTGCCAGCAGTTTACCAGCTTGGACAGGTTCTAGCACAGATACGCAGTATTTT. Protein sequence: CASSLPAWTGSSTDTQYF.

This clonotype was seen at least ten times. The J gene is TRBJ1-1, the V gene TRBV18; D not certain. Trimming stripped 5 bases from V and 0 bases from J, with 16 bases between. Germline CDR1 is KGHSH and CDR2 is LQKENI. The CDR3 is 16 amino acids. The CDR3 spells CASSNKMADMNTEAFF. As DNA, the CDR3 is TGTGCCAGCTCAAACAAAATGGCAGACATGAACACTGAAGCTTTCTTT.

J is TRBJ2-2 and V is TRBV24-1, with a possible D match to TRBD1 (6 bases). The CDR3 is made up of 15 amino acids. Trimming cost V 3 bases and J 7 bases, with 14 bases left between them. Germline CDR1 and CDR2: KGHDR and SFDVKD. CDR3 protein: CATSDLQGIGGELFF. In DNA form, the CDR3 reads TGTGCCACCAGTGATCTTCAGGGGATCGGCGGGGAGCTGTTTTTT.

The rearrangement links TRBV18 to TRBJ2-1, with 10 positions matching TRBD2. Germline-derived CDR1 and CDR2 are KGHSH and LQKENI. The junction had 8 bases not matched to a gene; V was cut back by 5 bases and J by 7 bases. The CDR3 length is 15 residues. CDR3 in DNA: TGTGCCAGCTCATTTCTAGCGGGAGCTAGTAATGAGCAGTTCTTC. This codes for CASSFLAGASNEQFF.

This clonotype was seen only once. The chain carries TRBV12-3 or TRBV12-4 and TRBJ1-2; D uncertain. This CDR3 has 13 amino acids. Trimming stripped 5 bases from V and 6 bases from J, with 13 bases between. The CDR3: CASSTLGLDGYTF. Written as DNA, the CDR3 is TGTGCCAGCAGTACGTTGGGCTTGGATGGCTACACCTTC.

The V gene is TRBV9, the J gene TRBJ1-1, with 9 bases lining up with TRBD1. CDR3 length: 14 amino acids. J lost 3 bases, V lost 5 bases, and 5 bases had no gene match. Looked up from germline, CDR1 is SGDLS and CDR2 is YYNGEE. The CDR3 nucleotides are TGTGCCAGCAGTCAAACAGGGGGCCACACTGAAGCTTTCTTT. Its translation is CASSQTGGHTEAFF.

The CDR3 nucleotides are TGTGCCAGCAGTTTAGCTCCAGCAGGGGGCGGCACTGAAGCTTTCTTT. Protein: CASSLAPAGGGTEAFF. The chain employs TRBV28 and TRBJ1-1, with 8 bases matching TRBD1. Germline lookup yields CDR1 MDHEN and CDR2 SYDVKM. The CDR3 is made up of 16 amino acids. Unmatched junction bases numbered 9, after V lost 2 bases and J lost 4 bases.

In its sample, this clonotype was seen many times. This chain connects TRBV29-1 to TRBJ2-2, with D unresolved. CDR1 is SQVTM, CDR2 ANQGSEA, per germline. V lost 7 bases and J 4 bases, leaving 7 bases between the germline ends. The CDR3 runs 11 residues. In DNA, the CDR3 is TGCAGCGGAGCGCTCACCGGGGAGCTGTTTTTT. The encoded protein is CSGALTGELFF.

V and J are TRBV18 and TRBJ2-2, with 8 bases matching TRBD1. The CDR3 is made up of 19 amino acids. With 3 bases clipped from V and 13 bases from J, the junction kept 25 bases outside the gene matches. CDR1 is KGHSH, CDR2 LQKENI, per germline. CDR3 sequence: CASSPGDRSIISASWGLFF. CDR3 bases: TGTGCCAGCTCACCGGGGGACAGGAGCATCATAAGCGCCTCTTGGGGGCTGTTTTTT.

In its sample, this clonotype was seen a few times. The CDR3 loop is CASSGGGSGANVLTF. Here the CDR3 DNA reads TGTGCCAGCAGCGGAGGGGGCTCTGGGGCCAACGTCCTGACTTTC. J is TRBJ2-6 and V is TRBV9, with D perhaps TRBD1 (6 bases). The CDR3 loop spans 15 amino acids. V was cut by 3 bases and J by 0 bases, with 7 bases left in between. Germline V gene data show CDR1 as SGDLS and CDR2 as YYNGEE.

This rearrangement joins TRBV28 to TRBJ1-1, with TRBD1 matching over 9 bases. The CDR3 covers 18 residues. Looked up from germline, CDR1 is MDHEN and CDR2 is SYDVKM. Trimming cost V 2 bases and J 4 bases; bases outside gene matches: 14. Here the CDR3 DNA reads TGTGCCAGCAGTTTAGAGGCGTGGACAGGGGATAGAAGCACTGAAGCTTTCTTT. It encodes CASSLEAWTGDRSTEAFF.

This clonotype has more than one count but fewer than ten. The genes are TRBV7-2 and TRBJ2-3; maybe TRBD1 (6 bases). Germline CDR1 and CDR2: SGHTA and FQGNSA. Between the trimmed V and J ends, which lost 4 bases and 3 bases, there was a span of 17 bases. The CDR3 totals 16 residues. CDR3 in amino acids: CASSYELRGKTDTQYF. The DNA for the CDR3 is TGTGCCAGCAGCTACGAACTGAGGGGGAAGACAGATACGCAGTATTTT. Combining the CDR3 with reference TRBV7-2 and TRBJ2-3 gives the whole variable domain GAGVSQSPSNKVTEKGKDVELRCDPISGHTALYWYRQSLGQGLEFLIYFQGNSAPDKSGLPSDRFSAERTGGSVSTLTIQRTQQEDSAVYLCASSYELRGKTDTQYFGPGTRLTVL.

This clonotype was recorded many times. This chain uses TRBV7-9 with TRBJ1-5, with D unclear. V lost 1 base to trimming and J lost 5 bases, with 15 bases between them. The CDR3 length is 16 residues. Germline CDR1 and CDR2: SEHNR and FQNEAQ (reference sequence). In nucleotides, the CDR3 is TGTGCCAGCAGCTTAGACCGAGGTGGTGGCGATCAGCCCCAGCATTTT. This sequence encodes CASSLDRGGGDQPQHF. Full variable domain (missing parts from reference TRBV7-9 and TRBJ1-5): DTGVSQNPRHKITKRGQNVTFRCDPISEHNRLYWYRQTLGQGPEFLTYFQNEAQLEKSRLLSDRFSAERPKGSFSTLEIQRTEQGDSAMYLCASSLDRGGGDQPQHFGDGTRLSIL.

This clonotype was seen more than once but under ten times. The rearrangement uses TRBV7-9 and TRBJ2-7; a weak D match, TRBD2 (5 bases). The length of the CDR3 is 16 residues. Germline V gene sequence: CDR1 SEHNR, CDR2 FQNEAQ (reference sequence). The V end was cut by 5 bases, the J end by 4 bases, with 21 bases between. CDR3 amino acids: CASSLPEGGGSYEQYF. The CDR3 bases are TGTGCCAGCAGCCTCCCGGAAGGAGGTGGGTCGTACGAGCAGTACTTC.

This clonotype was seen ten or more times. The chain recombines TRBV20-1 with TRBJ2-7; 8 nucleotides line up with TRBD2. Germline lookup yields CDR1 DFQATT and CDR2 SNEGSKA (reference sequence). The CDR3 is made up of 13 amino acids. Trimming cost V 2 bases and J 2 bases; bases outside gene matches: 2. The CDR3 sequence: CSARTSGTYEQYF. The CDR3 coding sequence is TGCAGTGCTAGAACTAGCGGCACCTACGAGCAGTACTTC.

The J gene is TRBJ1-1, the V gene TRBV27, with 8 bases fitting TRBD1. The V segment lost 3 bases and the J segment 1 base; nucleotides outside the gene matches: 1. Looked up from germline, CDR1 is MNHEY and CDR2 is SMNVEV (reference sequence). The CDR3 loop spans 14 amino acids. The CDR3 DNA follows: TGTGCCAGCAGTTTCGGGACAGGGAACACTGAAGCTTTCTTT. Translated, it gives CASSFGTGNTEAFF.

This clonotype was observed a few times. The chain combines TRBV12-3 or TRBV12-4 with TRBJ2-3; D may be TRBD2 (6 bases). V was clipped by 3 bases and J by 2 bases, with 12 bases between them. The CDR3 is 15 residues long. The DNA for the CDR3 is TGTGCCAGCAGTTTCACTAGCAGACCCACAGATACGCAGTATTTT. Protein product: CASSFTSRPTDTQYF.